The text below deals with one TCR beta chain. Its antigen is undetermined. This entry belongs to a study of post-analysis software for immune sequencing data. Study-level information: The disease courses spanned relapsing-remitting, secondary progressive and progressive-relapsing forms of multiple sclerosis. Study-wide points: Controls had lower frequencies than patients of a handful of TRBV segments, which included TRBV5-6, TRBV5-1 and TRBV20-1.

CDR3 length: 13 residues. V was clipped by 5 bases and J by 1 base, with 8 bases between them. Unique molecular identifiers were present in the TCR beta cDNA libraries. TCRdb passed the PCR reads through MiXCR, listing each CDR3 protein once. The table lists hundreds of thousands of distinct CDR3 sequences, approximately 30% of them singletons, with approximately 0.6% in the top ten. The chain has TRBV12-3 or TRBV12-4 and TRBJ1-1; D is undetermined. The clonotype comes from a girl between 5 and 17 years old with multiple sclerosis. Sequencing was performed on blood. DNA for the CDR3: TGTGCCAGCAGTACGAGGAAGAACACTGAAGCTTTCTTT. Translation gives CASSTRKNTEAFF.